This T cell receptor (beta chain) came from a study of response to subunit inactivated influenza vaccine. Findings and limits, study-wide: There was a suggestion from the authors that each seasonal influenza vaccination recruits few new T cells.

CDR3 length equals 16 residues. CDR1 is MNHEY and CDR2 is SVGEGT in the germline V gene. V was clipped by 8 bases and J by 2 bases, with 22 bases between them. TCRdb used MiXCR to reprocess the RT-PCR reads, holding one entry per CDR3 protein. The profile covers about 240,000 distinct CDR3 sequences, with 9% to 15% appearing a single time and approximately 7.8% taken by the ten largest. This clonotype was found a few times. Its matching antigen is unknown. The clonotype comes from a middle-aged man who received an inactivated influenza vaccine. This chain uses TRBV6-2 or TRBV6-3 with TRBJ2-7; D is perhaps TRBD2 (6 bases). The starting material was non-naive T cells sorted from PBMCs, obtained about 14 days before vaccination. The CDR3 protein is CASGWGLLLSAYEQYF. The CDR3 DNA reads TGTGCCAGCGGGTGGGGACTCTTGCTGTCCGCCTACGAGCAGTACTTC.